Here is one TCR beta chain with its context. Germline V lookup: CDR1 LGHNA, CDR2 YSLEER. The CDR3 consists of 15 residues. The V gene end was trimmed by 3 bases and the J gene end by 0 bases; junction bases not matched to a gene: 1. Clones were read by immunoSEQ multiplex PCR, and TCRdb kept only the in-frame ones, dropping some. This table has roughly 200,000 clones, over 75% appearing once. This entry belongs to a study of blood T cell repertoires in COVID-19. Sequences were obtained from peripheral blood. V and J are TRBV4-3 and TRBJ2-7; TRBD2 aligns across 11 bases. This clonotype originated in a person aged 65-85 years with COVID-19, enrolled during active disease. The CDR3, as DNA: TGCGCCAGCAGCCAGGGACTAGCGGACTCCTACGAGCAGTACTTC. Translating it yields CASSQGLADSYEQYF.